Included here is one T cell receptor beta chain sequence, with context. The source of the sample is a study of cytomegalovirus exposure and HLA in healthy donors. With 60 Vbeta and 13 Jbeta primers, the PCR was carried out. Using immunoSEQ multiplex PCR, the repertoire was profiled, and TCRdb retains in-frame clones only, with some absent. This table has 180,000 or so clones, about three quarters appearing once. This CDR3 spans 14 amino acids. V was shortened by 1 base and J by 3 bases, with 10 bases between the two germline ends. Germline assignment: CDR1 LNHDA and CDR2 SQIVND (reference sequence). The sequence was obtained from a female donor in good health and CMV-seronegative. The sequencing sample was made of PBMCs. The chain links TRBV19 to TRBJ2-7, with a possible D match to TRBD1 (6 bases). CDR3 nucleotide sequence: TGTGCCAGTAGTATAGCCCCGGACAGCTACGAGCAGTACTTC. As protein: CASSIAPDSYEQYF.